This TCR beta chain was profiled in a study of shared clonotypes between healthy human individuals. Only in-frame clones appear in the TCRdb table, and some are missing; sequencing was by immunoSEQ multiplex PCR. This repertoire shows roughly 330,000 clones, approximately 79% found once; its top ten account for about a tenth. Per germline, CDR1 MGHRA and CDR2 YSYEKL. The CDR3 spans 14 residues. The V and J ends lost 2 bases and 11 bases respectively, with 19 bases between them. The donor population consisted of healthy HIV-negative adults with no recent acute infections or vaccinations. This chain joins TRBV4-1 and TRBJ2-7; D is perhaps TRBD1 (6 bases). Sequenced input: memory CD4+ T cells sorted from blood. Subset described: CD45RA-negative fraction. This clonotype was sampled from a man between 25 and 39 years old in good health. The CDR3 coding sequence is TGCGCCAGCAGCCAAAACCCTGACGACAGGTTGAAGTACTTC. Translated: CASSQNPDDRLKYF.